The clone carrying this TCR beta chain was found a few times. The germline V gene has CDR1 SQVTM and CDR2 ANQGSEA. This CDR3 spans 13 amino acids. V lost 3 bases and J lost 4; bases outside the gene matches: 4. Reverse transcription of 0.5 to 1 ug RNA was performed with random hexamers. The immunoSEQ assay covered 54 Vbeta and 13 Jbeta segments for CDR3. In TCRdb, the immunoSEQ multiplex PCR reads were re-called with MiXCR into one record per CDR3 protein. The profile shows fewer than 350,000 distinct CDR3 sequences, 92% of them singletons. These data come from a study of CD8 T cells in Susac syndrome. CD8+ and CD4+ blood T cells underwent TCR beta sequencing. TEMRA cells were enriched by FACS, and CD4+ and CD8+ T cells were negatively isolated.

This chain joins TRBV29-1 and TRBJ2-3, with 7 nucleotides matching TRBD1. The specimen was CD4+ T cells from PBMCs. This sequence originates from a human donor with multiple sclerosis. CDR3 sequence (DNA): TGCAGCGTTGAGGGGACAGCATCAGATACGCAGTATTTT. Encoded protein: CSVEGTASDTQYF.